The 26 T cell receptor beta chains below all came from one sample that was sequenced in a study of regulatory T cells. Amplification used 52 TRBV primers and 13 TRBJ primers. TCRdb's copy holds only in-frame clones and misses some; the assay was immunoSEQ multiplex PCR. This sample has 30,000 to 40,000 clones; 70% to 90% occur once, and the top ten carry 2% to 3%. Findings and limits, study-wide: In CD3G-deficient patients, conventional CD4+ T cells were enriched for hydrophobic CDR3 residues at positions 6 and 7.

These TCRs' antigens remain unknown. Source material: conventional CD4+ T cells sorted from blood. The receptors shown here come from a person under 35 with CD3G deficiency.

The count of this clone is one. The chain is built from TRBV19 and TRBJ2-3; D ambiguous. The germline V gene encodes CDR1 LNHDA and CDR2 SQIVND (reference sequence). Trimming shortened V by 5 bases and J by 5 bases, and 11 bases separated the two germline ends. The CDR3 consists of 13 residues. The DNA of the CDR3 is TGTGCCAGTAGTGACCGATGGGGAGATACGCAGTATTTT. It codes for CASSDRWGDTQYF. Full variable domain (rest looked up from reference TRBV19 and TRBJ2-3): DGGITQSPKYLFRKEGQNVTLSCEQNLNHDAMYWYRQDPGQGLRLIYYSQIVNDFQKGDIAEGYSVSREKKESFPLTVTSAQKNPTAFYLCASSDRWGDTQYFGPGTRLTVL.

The V and J genes are TRBV6-1 and TRBJ2-7; the match to TRBD2 covers 7 bases. CDR1 and CDR2 (germline): MNHNS, SASEGT. This CDR3 spans 14 amino acids. The junction had 13 bases not matched to a gene; V was cut back by 7 bases and J by 7 bases. The CDR3 DNA reads TGTGCCAGCACCCCCTCGGGAGGAGGGCGGGAGCAGTACTTC. Amino acid sequence: CASTPSGGGREQYF.

The CDR3 region is CASSLGPKKETQYF. In DNA form, the CDR3 reads TGCGCCAGCAGCCTCGGGCCTAAGAAAGAGACCCAGTACTTC. The gene calls are TRBV5-1 and TRBJ2-5, with D unclear. From germline, CDR1 is SGHRS and CDR2 YFSETQ. Trimming took off 4 bases at V and 3 bases at J, with 13 bases between the two ends. This CDR3 spans 14 amino acids. Full variable domain (remainder filled in from reference TRBV5-1 and TRBJ2-5): KAGVTQTPRYLIKTRGQQVTLSCSPISGHRSVSWYQQTPGQGLQFLFEYFSETQRNKGNFPGRFSGRQFSNSRSEMNVSTLELGDSALYLCASSLGPKKETQYFGPGTRLLVL.

This clone came up once. The chain combines TRBV5-1 with TRBJ1-1, with D unresolved. Trimming stripped 0 bases from V and 1 base from J, with 7 bases between. Germline CDR1 reads SGHRS; CDR2 reads YFSETQ. The CDR3 has 14 residues. The CDR3 DNA follows: TGCGCCAGCAGCTTGGGTGCAGGGAACACTGAAGCTTTCTTT. Its protein is CASSLGAGNTEAFF.

This chain joins TRBV28 and TRBJ2-7; 10 bases are shared with TRBD1. CDR3 length equals 15 residues. Per the germline V gene, CDR1 is MDHEN and CDR2 is SYDVKM. The V gene end was trimmed by 4 bases and the J gene end by 7 bases; junction bases not matched to a gene: 10. The CDR3 bases are TGTGCCAGCAGTTCGACCGGGACAGGGGCTCGGGAGCAGTACTTC. Amino acid sequence: CASSSTGTGAREQYF. Full variable domain (remainder filled in from reference TRBV28 and TRBJ2-7): DVKVTQSSRYLVKRTGEKVFLECVQDMDHENMFWYRQDPGLGLRLIYFSYDVKMKEKGDIPEGYSVSREKKERFSLILESASTNQTSMYLCASSSTGTGAREQYFGPGTRLTVT.

V and J are TRBV13 and TRBJ2-1; D is possibly TRBD2 (5 bases). The CDR3 covers 15 residues. Per the germline V gene, CDR1 is PRHDT and CDR2 is FYEKMQ (reference sequence). With 3 bases removed from V and 7 bases from J, the gap between germline ends came to 16 bases. Written as DNA, the CDR3 is TGTGCCAGCAGCTTGCGGGCTCGCCTGAGGAATGAGCAGTTCTTC. Translation: CASSLRARLRNEQFF.

Only one count was recorded for this clone. The chain recombines TRBV6-1 with TRBJ2-1; 10 bases match TRBD2. The CDR3 sequence is 17 residues long. Germline CDR1 MNHNS, CDR2 SASEGT. Trimming at V came to 6 bases and at J to 0 bases, leaving 8 bases not matched to a gene. CDR3 sequence reads: CASSELAGSSSYNEQFF. The CDR3 DNA reads as TGTGCCAGCAGCGAACTAGCGGGATCGAGCTCCTACAATGAGCAGTTCTTC.

This chain links TRBV18 with TRBJ2-7; D not resolved. Germline CDR1 and CDR2: KGHSH and LQKENI. The CDR3 extends over 13 amino acids. V dropped 2 bases and J dropped 1 base, with 6 bases sitting between them. DNA for the CDR3: TGTGCCAGCTCACCAAGCAGATCCTACGAGCAGTACTTC. Its translation: CASSPSRSYEQYF. The full variable domain, completed using reference TRBV18 and TRBJ2-7, is NAGVMQNPRHLVRRRGQEARLRCSPMKGHSHVYWYRQLPEEGLKFMVYLQKENIIDESGMPKERFSAEFPKEGPSILRIQQVVRGDSAAYFCASSPSRSYEQYFGPGTRLTVT.

This chain links TRBV19 with TRBJ2-2, with D hard to call. Between the trimmed V and J ends, which lost 1 base and 0 bases, there was a span of 9 bases. CDR3 size: 16 residues. Looked up from germline, CDR1 is LNHDA and CDR2 is SQIVND (reference sequence). The CDR3 DNA sequence: TGTGCCAGTAGTATAGCCGGAGTTACGAACACCGGGGAGCTGTTTTTT. Protein: CASSIAGVTNTGELFF.

This chain links TRBV7-9 with TRBJ2-2, with unresolved D. Deletions cut 3 bases from V and 5 bases from J, with 4 bases between. The CDR3 is made up of 12 amino acids. Germline CDR1 is SEHNR and CDR2 is FQNEAQ (reference sequence). DNA of the CDR3: TGTGCCAGCAGCTTCCCTACCGGGGAGCTGTTTTTT. This codes for CASSFPTGELFF.

The chain carries TRBV6-1 and TRBJ2-2, with 7 bases matching TRBD2. V shed 7 bases, J shed 3 bases, and the junction held 5 bases outside the gene matches. The CDR3 extends over 14 amino acids. Per germline, CDR1 MNHNS and CDR2 SASEGT. DNA for the CDR3: TGTGCCAGCAACTGGCGGGGGTACACCGGGGAGCTGTTTTTT. This encodes CASNWRGYTGELFF.

This clone appeared a single time. DNA of the CDR3: TGTGCCAGCTCACCTAGCGGACAAACCTACGAGCAGTACTTC. Amino acids: CASSPSGQTYEQYF. The V call is TRBV18, the J call TRBJ2-7, with D perhaps TRBD2 (6 bases). The CDR3 contains 14 residues. Germline CDR1 and CDR2: KGHSH and LQKENI. The V end was cut by 3 bases, the J end by 2 bases, with 11 bases between.

This clone was detected only once. Germline and junction disagree at one end, which may indicate a read error. The V call is TRBV28, the J call TRBJ2-7, with D possibly TRBD2 on 6 matching bases. Germline V lookup: CDR1 MDHEN, CDR2 SYDVKM. The CDR3 has 14 residues. The CDR3 DNA reads as TGTGCCAGCAGTTACCGCACTAGCTCCCACGAGCAGTACTTC. It is translated as CASSYRTSSHEQYF. The full variable domain, its missing parts supplied by reference TRBV28 and TRBJ2-7, is DVKVTQSSRYLVKRTGEKVFLECVQDMDHENMFWYRQDPGLGLRLIYFSYDVKMKEKGDIPEGYSVSREKKERFSLILESASTNQTSMYLCASSYRTSSHEQYFGPGTRLTVT.

This clone was observed once. This chain joins TRBV4-3 and TRBJ1-3; D is possibly TRBD1 (6 bases). Looked up from germline, CDR1 is LGHNA and CDR2 is YSLEER. The CDR3 covers 16 residues. Trimming stripped 0 bases from V and 0 bases from J, with 9 bases between. CDR3 loop: CASSQERGDSGNTIYF. CDR3 DNA: TGCGCCAGCAGCCAAGAGAGGGGGGACTCTGGAAACACCATATATTTT.

The CDR3 DNA reads TGCGCCAGCAGCTTGGGGGGATATTCCAACTATGGCTACACCTTC. This sequence encodes CASSLGGYSNYGYTF. This chain links TRBV5-1 with TRBJ1-2; D ambiguous. This CDR3 has 15 residues. Trimming removed 0 bases from V and 2 bases from J, with 11 bases in between. Germline CDR1 reads SGHRS; CDR2 reads YFSETQ.

The genes are TRBV6-6 and TRBJ1-2; weak D call: TRBD1 (5 bases). Germline CDR1 MNHNY, CDR2 SVGAGI (reference sequence). The CDR3 sequence is 12 residues long. Between the trimmed V and J ends, which lost 6 bases and 8 bases, there was a span of 13 bases. CDR3 in DNA: TGTGCCAGCAGCCACGGGGGTAGGGGCTACACCTTC. Encoded protein: CASSHGGRGYTF.

The rearrangement joins TRBV28 to TRBJ1-1; D is unresolved. CDR3 size: 12 residues. Germline CDR1 MDHEN, CDR2 SYDVKM. Trimming left V 2 bases short and J 7 bases short, with 8 bases between. The CDR3 is CASSLIGHEAFF. Here the CDR3 DNA reads TGTGCCAGCAGTTTAATTGGGCATGAAGCTTTCTTT.

The chain recombines TRBV6-6 with TRBJ1-2; D may be TRBD1 (6 bases). V dropped 7 bases and J dropped 7 bases, with 19 bases sitting between them. This CDR3 is built from 14 residues. The germline gives CDR1 MNHNY, CDR2 SVGAGI (reference sequence). For the CDR3, the DNA is TGTGCCAGCACGACCTTGGGGGGCGCGATTGGCTACACCTTC. Protein product: CASTTLGGAIGYTF.

The chain carries TRBV13 and TRBJ2-7; D unresolved. This CDR3 comprises 13 residues. From germline, CDR1 is PRHDT and CDR2 FYEKMQ (reference sequence). The germline V and J ends were trimmed by 1 base and 6 bases, with 10 bases remaining between them. This CDR3 reads CASSLDWSGEQYF. The CDR3 nucleotides are TGTGCCAGCAGCTTAGACTGGTCCGGCGAGCAGTACTTC.

This sequence joins TRBV7-9 and TRBJ2-3, with a possible D match to TRBD2 (5 bases). Trimming took off 5 bases at V and 6 bases at J, with 15 bases between the two ends. The CDR3 has 14 amino acids. Germline lookup yields CDR1 SEHNR and CDR2 FQNEAQ (reference sequence). This CDR3 reads CASSREWSSDTQYF. CDR3 nucleotides: TGTGCCAGCAGCCGGGAATGGTCATCGGATACGCAGTATTTT.

The chain uses TRBV11-2 and TRBJ2-7; no clear D. The germline gives CDR1 SGHAT, CDR2 FQNNGV. The CDR3 is made up of 12 amino acids. V lost 4 bases and J lost 2, with 6 bases in between. The CDR3 DNA follows: TGTGCCAGCAGCTCAGGAGCCTACGAGCAGTACTTC. Translation: CASSSGAYEQYF. Based on the CDR3 plus reference TRBV11-2 and TRBJ2-7, the full variable domain is EAGVAQSPRYKIIEKRQSVAFWCNPISGHATLYWYQQILGQGPKLLIQFQNNGVVDDSQLPKDRFSAERLKGVDSTLKIQPAKLEDSAVYLCASSSGAYEQYFGPGTRLTVT.

This clone was recorded once. The V gene is TRBV28, the J gene TRBJ1-5; TRBD1 matches 7 bases. This CDR3 region has 14 residues. Germline CDR1 reads MDHEN; CDR2 reads SYDVKM. The J segment lost 0 bases and the V segment lost 5 bases, leaving 1 base of the junction unmatched. CDR3 coding DNA: TGTGCCAGCAGTCGGGACAGTAGCAATCAGCCCCAGCATTTT. Its translation is CASSRDSSNQPQHF. The full variable domain, its missing parts supplied by reference TRBV28 and TRBJ1-5, is DVKVTQSSRYLVKRTGEKVFLECVQDMDHENMFWYRQDPGLGLRLIYFSYDVKMKEKGDIPEGYSVSREKKERFSLILESASTNQTSMYLCASSRDSSNQPQHFGDGTRLSIL.

This clone has a single count. The chain uses TRBV7-8 and TRBJ2-6; D remains unclear. Germline values: CDR1 SGHVS, CDR2 FQNEAQ. This CDR3 has 15 residues. Trimming shortened V by 5 bases and J by 0 bases, and 8 bases separated the two germline ends. The CDR3 sequence is CASSEDHSGANVLTF. In DNA form, the CDR3 reads TGTGCCAGCAGCGAGGACCACTCTGGGGCCAACGTCCTGACTTTC.

The V call is TRBV19, the J call TRBJ2-1, with D perhaps matching TRBD1 (6 bases). Trimming took off 3 bases at V and 6 bases at J, with 18 bases between the two ends. In germline, CDR1 is LNHDA, CDR2 SQIVND (reference sequence). The CDR3 totals 16 residues. CDR3 in amino acids: CASSILGQGTGNEQFF. The CDR3 DNA is TGTGCCAGTAGTATTCTGGGGCAGGGGACGGGCAATGAGCAGTTCTTC.

V is TRBV11-2 and J is TRBJ2-7; unclear D gene. The CDR3 is 12 residues long. Germline V gene lookup returns CDR1 SGHAT and CDR2 FQNNGV. The ends were cut back, 1 base at V and 8 bases at J, with 9 bases in the middle. The CDR3 DNA is TGTGCCAGCAGCTTAGCGGCCCACAAGCAGTACTTC. Protein sequence: CASSLAAHKQYF.

The chain joins TRBV28 to TRBJ1-5; D possibly corresponds to TRBD1 (6 bases). Per germline, CDR1 MDHEN and CDR2 SYDVKM. V lost 5 bases and J 2 bases, leaving 10 bases between the germline ends. The CDR3 is made up of 14 amino acids. The CDR3 is CASSIGTRNQPQHF. The CDR3 nucleotides are TGTGCCAGCAGTATCGGGACACGCAATCAGCCCCAGCATTTT.